The 24 T cell receptor beta chains below all came from one sample that was sequenced in a study of response to subunit inactivated influenza vaccine. TCRdb processed the RT-PCR reads anew with MiXCR; each CDR3 protein has one entry. Of about 830,000 distinct CDR3 sequences listed, approximately 17% are singletons. Sequences were derived from PBMCs from blood, sampled roughly 5 days after vaccination. All receptors come from a man aged 45-60 years who received an inactivated influenza vaccine.

CDR3 bases: TGTGCCACCACAATATCGGGGGGGCGCTTTGAGACCCAGTACTTC. It codes for CATTISGGRFETQYF. V gene TRBV7-2 combines with J gene TRBJ2-5, with 8 bases lining up with TRBD2. The CDR3 runs 15 residues. The germline gives CDR1 SGHTA, CDR2 FQGNSA. Trimming took 10 bases from V and 5 from J; bases not matched to a gene: 15. Using reference TRBV7-2 and TRBJ2-5 for the parts outside the CDR3, the full variable domain is GAGVSQSPSNKVTEKGKDVELRCDPISGHTALYWYRQSLGQGLEFLIYFQGNSAPDKSGLPSDRFSAERTGGSVSTLTIQRTQQEDSAVYLCATTISGGRFETQYFGPGTRLLVL.

This clonotype was recorded many times. The chain has TRBV20-1 and TRBJ2-7; D possibly matches TRBD1 or TRBD2 (5 bases each). V lost 3 bases, J lost 1 base, and 16 bases lay in between. The V gene's germline CDR1 is DFQATT and CDR2 SNEGSKA (reference sequence). The CDR3 runs 15 residues. In DNA, the CDR3 is TGCAGTGCTAGGTCACCTCGGGACGTATCCTACGAGCAGTACTTC. Protein sequence: CSARSPRDVSYEQYF.

This chain connects TRBV6-1 to TRBJ2-3, with TRBD2 matching 10 bases. The CDR3 sequence is 15 residues long. Trimming took 4 bases from V and 0 from J; bases not matched to a gene: 1. Germline loops: CDR1 MNHNS, CDR2 SASEGT. CDR3 bases: TGTGCCAGCAGTGGGGGACTAGCGAGCACAGATACGCAGTATTTT. It yields the protein CASSGGLASTDTQYF.

This clonotype showed up just a few times. This chain uses TRBV20-1 with TRBJ2-7; TRBD1 matches at 9 bases. Germline V gene sequence: CDR1 DFQATT, CDR2 SNEGSKA (reference sequence). The CDR3 is 15 amino acids. The trim removed 5 bases at V and 4 bases at J, leaving 12 bases unmatched. CDR3 in amino acids: CSAEPGTGNQYEQYF. The CDR3 nucleotides are TGCAGTGCTGAGCCCGGGACAGGGAACCAATACGAGCAGTACTTC.

This clonotype appeared a few times. The CDR3: CASSGGLVEQYF. The CDR3 DNA follows: TGTGCCAGCAGCGGGGGACTTGTAGAGCAGTACTTC. The chain employs TRBV5-5 and TRBJ2-7; TRBD2 is a possible D gene (6 bases). CDR1 is SGHKS and CDR2 is YYEKEE in the germline V gene (reference sequence). CDR3 length: 12 amino acids. With 4 bases removed from V and 7 bases from J, the gap between germline ends came to 12 bases.

This clonotype showed up just a few times. The chain combines TRBV20-1 with TRBJ1-5; 8 nucleotides agree with TRBD1. Germline loops: CDR1 DFQATT, CDR2 SNEGSKA (reference sequence). J was trimmed by 3 bases and V by 3 bases; bases with no gene match: 4. This CDR3 is built from 14 residues. CDR3 nucleotides: TGCAGTGCTAGTCGGGACAGGAACAATCAGCCCCAGCATTTT. It codes for CSASRDRNNQPQHF.

This clonotype was detected only a few times. A read error may explain this, as a much larger clone is one base away. V usage is TRBV12-3 or TRBV12-4 and J usage is TRBJ2-1, with 10 bases fitting TRBD1. V gave up 6 bases and J gave up 6 bases; unmatched junction bases: 2. The CDR3 extends over 13 amino acids. CDR3 sequence: CASSGTGANEQFF. The CDR3 DNA is TGTGCCAGCAGCGGGACAGGGGCCAATGAGCAGTTCTTC.

V is TRBV29-1 and J is TRBJ2-1; D perhaps matches TRBD1 (5 bases). The CDR3 length is 14 residues. Per the germline V gene, CDR1 is SQVTM and CDR2 is ANQGSEA. The V end was cut by 0 bases, the J end by 7 bases, with 13 bases between. The CDR3 region is CSVEEGKGSNEQFF. In DNA, the CDR3 is TGCAGCGTTGAAGAGGGAAAGGGGTCGAATGAGCAGTTCTTC.

This clonotype showed up just a few times. CDR3 nucleotide sequence: TGTGCCAGCAGTCCCCCAACCCGCACCGGGGAGCTGTTTTTT. This gives the protein CASSPPTRTGELFF. The V call is TRBV12-3 or TRBV12-4, the J call TRBJ2-2; D call uncertain. The CDR3 is 14 amino acids. Trimming shortened V by 5 bases and J by 4 bases, and 11 bases separated the two germline ends.

The chain joins TRBV7-9 to TRBJ2-7; D is unclear. The germline V gene has CDR1 SEHNR and CDR2 FQNEAQ (reference sequence). Trimming removed 5 bases from V and 0 bases from J, with 17 bases in between. This CDR3 spans 16 amino acids. CDR3 in amino acids: CASSPVVGLSSYEQYF. CDR3 nucleotides: TGTGCCAGCAGCCCAGTAGTAGGGTTAAGCTCCTACGAGCAGTACTTC.

The V and J genes are TRBV20-1 and TRBJ2-5; TRBD2 matches at 9 bases. V trimming: 0 bases; J trimming: 5 bases; junction bases outside the gene matches: 7. The CDR3 spans 15 residues. Germline V gene lookup returns CDR1 DFQATT and CDR2 SNEGSKA (reference sequence). This chain's CDR3 is CSARDSRGGLETQYF. The CDR3 DNA follows: TGCAGTGCTAGAGACTCGCGGGGGGGCCTGGAGACCCAGTACTTC.

This clonotype was recorded a few times. V gene TRBV30 combines with J gene TRBJ2-3; TRBD2 matches 8 bases. The CDR3 runs 15 residues. CDR1 is GTSNPN, CDR2 SVGIG, per germline (reference sequence). J was trimmed by 2 bases and V by 2 bases; bases with no gene match: 6. The CDR3 reads CAWSTGSGTTDTQYF. The CDR3, as DNA: TGTGCCTGGAGTACGGGTAGCGGGACCACAGATACGCAGTATTTT.

This chain uses TRBV3-1 with TRBJ2-7; 8 bases match TRBD2. The ends lost 2 bases at V and 9 bases at J; junction bases unmatched: 0. Germline V gene data show CDR1 as LGHDT and CDR2 as YNNKEL (reference sequence). The CDR3 length is 11 residues. Written as DNA, the CDR3 is TGTGCCAGCAGCCAAAGCGGGAGGCAGTACTTC. Its protein is CASSQSGRQYF.

The chain links TRBV4-3 to TRBJ1-1, with TRBD1 matching over 7 bases. The CDR3 has 14 amino acids. Unmatched junction bases numbered 3, after V lost 4 bases and J lost 1 base. CDR1 and CDR2 (germline): LGHNA, YSLEER. CDR3 in amino acids: CASSPDRKNTEAFF. DNA of the CDR3: TGCGCCAGCAGCCCGGACAGGAAGAACACTGAAGCTTTCTTT.

DNA for the CDR3: TGTGCCAGCAGCCTAGCGCGGGGGAGCTCCTACAATGAGCAGTTCTTC. This encodes CASSLARGSSYNEQFF. This chain joins TRBV3-1 and TRBJ2-1, with TRBD2 matching 7 bases. The V gene's germline CDR1 is LGHDT and CDR2 YNNKEL (reference sequence). CDR3 length equals 16 residues. J gave up 0 bases and V 4 bases, and 6 bases lay outside the gene matches.

V gene TRBV29-1 combines with J gene TRBJ2-3; D assignment may be TRBD1 or TRBD2 (5 bases each). Trimming stripped 8 bases from V and 6 bases from J, with 21 bases between. The CDR3 extends over 14 amino acids. Germline V CDR1 and CDR2: SQVTM, ANQGSEA. The chain's CDR3 is CSWGSAGLADTQYF. For the CDR3, the DNA is TGCAGCTGGGGCAGTGCGGGTCTGGCGGATACGCAGTATTTT.

This chain links TRBV11-2 with TRBJ2-1; 11 nucleotides agree with TRBD2. This CDR3 region has 20 residues. V lost 7 bases and J lost 0; bases outside the gene matches: 17. Germline CDR1 reads SGHAT; CDR2 reads FQNNGV. CDR3 loop: CASIQPILAGGPSSYNEQFF. In DNA, the CDR3 is TGTGCCAGCATCCAACCTATCCTAGCGGGGGGTCCGAGCTCCTACAATGAGCAGTTCTTC.

The chain joins TRBV27 to TRBJ2-3; no definite D call. Trimming shortened V by 5 bases and J by 11 bases, and 29 bases separated the two germline ends. This CDR3 has 17 residues. The germline V gene has CDR1 MNHEY and CDR2 SMNVEV (reference sequence). CDR3 coding DNA: TGTGCCAGCAGTCCCGACCACCCCCAGGCCGCACATGTGAAGCAGTATTTT. Translation: CASSPDHPQAAHVKQYF.

This clonotype was seen a few times. The CDR3 DNA follows: TGTGCCAGCAGCCAAGGGGCAGATGCCACTGAAGCTTTCTTT. Amino acids: CASSQGADATEAFF. This chain connects TRBV4-2 to TRBJ1-1; D is unclear. CDR1 is LGHNA and CDR2 is YNFKEQ in the germline V gene. V was cut by 1 base and J by 4 bases, with 10 bases left in between. The CDR3 consists of 14 residues.

This clonotype occurred a few times. The V gene is TRBV20-1, the J gene TRBJ2-3; TRBD2 might be the D (5 bases). V shed 4 bases and J shed 0 bases, with 14 bases lying between them. There are 15 residues in the CDR3. Per the germline V gene, CDR1 is DFQATT and CDR2 is SNEGSKA (reference sequence). The DNA for the CDR3 is TGCAGTGCTACCAGACCCGGGAAAAGCACAGATACGCAGTATTTT. Its translation is CSATRPGKSTDTQYF.

The V and J genes are TRBV6-5 and TRBJ2-2, with TRBD2 identical over 7 bases. The CDR3 extends over 16 amino acids. The V segment lost 0 bases and the J segment 7 bases; nucleotides outside the gene matches: 8. The germline CDR1 and CDR2 sequences are MNHEY and SVGAGI. Here the CDR3 reads CASSYSRGSMNGELFF. Written as DNA, the CDR3 is TGTGCCAGCAGTTACTCGCGCGGGAGTATGAACGGGGAGCTGTTTTTT.

At least ten counts were recorded for this clonotype. J is TRBJ2-1 and V is TRBV20-1; 11 bases are a match to TRBD2. The germline gives CDR1 DFQATT, CDR2 SNEGSKA (reference sequence). The CDR3 is 14 amino acids. After removal of 5 bases from V and 1 base from J, the junction contained 1 base not matched to a gene. CDR3 sequence: CSALAGGSYNEQFF. DNA of the CDR3: TGCAGTGCTCTAGCGGGAGGATCCTACAATGAGCAGTTCTTC.

There are a few counts of this clonotype. V usage is TRBV4-3 and J usage is TRBJ2-2, with TRBD2 matching 10 bases. The CDR3 runs to 15 residues. Per the germline V gene, CDR1 is LGHNA and CDR2 is YSLEER. CDR3 sequence: CASGRTTLGTGELFF. In DNA form, the CDR3 reads TGCGCTAGCGGGAGGACTACTCTGGGCACCGGGGAGCTGTTTTTT.

V and J are TRBV25-1 and TRBJ2-3; 8 bases are a match to TRBD1. Trimming at V came to 9 bases and at J to 4 bases, leaving 6 bases not matched to a gene. The CDR3 is 13 amino acids. Germline V gene sequence: CDR1 MGHDK, CDR2 SYGVNS. The CDR3 here is CASRTGMADTQYF. The CDR3 coding sequence is TGTGCCAGTAGGACAGGGATGGCAGATACGCAGTATTTT.